These 27 T cell receptor beta chains originate from one sample sequenced in a study of beta chain features in type 1 diabetes. Study-level results: People with Type 1 diabetes carried modestly yet significantly shorter TCRB CDR3s in all four CD4+ subsets.

These receptors have no identified antigens. Since all of the isolated RNA was reverse transcribed, expressed TCRB transcripts were what got sequenced. Sequencing used immunoSEQ multiplex PCR; TCRdb keeps in-frame clones, though not all of them. The sample consists of about 340,000 clones, about 14% of them appearing once. The sample comprised naive CD4+ T cells from blood. The origin of the receptors is a woman aged 18-29 years with type 1 diabetes.

This sequence joins TRBV20-1 and TRBJ2-3, with D unclear. Germline CDR1 and CDR2: DFQATT and SNEGSKA (reference sequence). V was clipped by 6 bases and J by 3 bases, with 7 bases between them. The CDR3 sequence is 11 residues long. This chain's CDR3 is CSAVRTDTQYF. CDR3 nucleotides: TGCAGTGCCGTGAGAACAGATACGCAGTATTTT.

V and J are TRBV5-4 and TRBJ2-5, with 7 bases aligning to TRBD1. V lost 4 bases to trimming and J lost 5 bases; unmatched junction nucleotides: 2. The length of the CDR3 is 12 residues. CDR1 and CDR2 (germline): SGHNT, YYREEE (reference sequence). The CDR3 nucleotides are TGTGCCAGCAGCCCGGACAGGGAGACCCAGTACTTC. Encoded protein: CASSPDRETQYF.

This clone was seen only a few times. The chain combines TRBV18 with TRBJ1-1, with 11 nucleotides matching TRBD1. The trim removed 1 base at V and 8 bases at J, leaving 6 bases unmatched. Per the germline V gene, CDR1 is KGHSH and CDR2 is LQKENI. The CDR3 spans 15 residues. The DNA of the CDR3 is TGTGCCAGCTCACCACGGACAGGGGGCCTTTTGGAAGCTTTCTTT. Encoded protein: CASSPRTGGLLEAFF.

In this sample, this clone turned up a few times. The CDR3 protein is CASSRRGGYEQYV. CDR3 nucleotides: TGTGCCAGCAGCCGCCGGGGTGGGTACGAGCAGTACGTC. This chain connects TRBV11-2 to TRBJ2-7, with D possibly TRBD2 on 5 matching bases. The germline V and J ends were trimmed by 5 bases and 4 bases, with 12 bases remaining between them. Germline CDR1 reads SGHAT; CDR2 reads FQNNGV. This CDR3 contains 13 residues.

This clone was seen more than once but under ten times. The V and J genes are TRBV5-1 and TRBJ1-5; D is possibly TRBD1 (5 bases). Germline V gene lookup returns CDR1 SGHRS and CDR2 YFSETQ. The CDR3 runs to 15 residues. V dropped 2 bases and J dropped 5 bases, with 14 bases sitting between them. CDR3 coding DNA: TGCGCCAGCAGCTTTATTGGGGCCGCGGATCAGCCCCAGCATTTT. Translated, it gives CASSFIGAADQPQHF.

Here the CDR3 reads CASESTGQHYEQYF. The CDR3 nucleotides are TGTGCCAGCGAATCTACGGGACAGCACTACGAGCAGTACTTC. The J gene is TRBJ2-7, the V gene TRBV7-8; TRBD1 matches at 7 bases. Losses at the gene ends were 8 bases for V and 3 bases for J; bases not matched to a gene: 10. The germline V gene has CDR1 SGHVS and CDR2 FQNEAQ. This CDR3 spans 14 amino acids.

This clone has just a few counts. The chain couples TRBV30 to TRBJ1-5, with D hard to call. Germline V lookup: CDR1 GTSNPN, CDR2 SVGIG (reference sequence). CDR3 length: 14 amino acids. The V gene lost 5 bases and the J gene lost 4 bases, with 15 bases spanning the gap. The CDR3 protein is CAWAENSGNQPQHF. The DNA of the CDR3 is TGTGCCTGGGCAGAGAATTCCGGGAATCAGCCCCAGCATTTT.

In this sample, this clone turned up a few times. The chain is built from TRBV19 and TRBJ2-7; D is possibly TRBD2 (6 bases). V gave up 5 bases and J gave up 3 bases, with 11 bases separating them. This CDR3 has 13 residues. From germline, CDR1 is LNHDA and CDR2 SQIVND (reference sequence). The CDR3 protein is CASSGGLYYEQYF. CDR3 sequence (DNA): TGTGCCAGTAGTGGGGGACTGTACTACGAGCAGTACTTC.

The chain combines TRBV10-3 with TRBJ2-1, with 7 bases aligning to TRBD2. V trimming: 5 bases; J trimming: 2 bases; junction bases outside the gene matches: 6. Germline V lookup: CDR1 ENHRY, CDR2 SYGVKD. The CDR3 length is 15 residues. The CDR3 loop reads CAISPSGRTYNEQFF. CDR3 DNA sequence: TGTGCCATCAGTCCCTCCGGGAGGACCTACAATGAGCAGTTCTTC.

This clone was found a few times. The same CDR3 can be traced to other DNA sequences in this sample. The rearrangement joins TRBV11-2 to TRBJ2-1; the match to TRBD1 covers 8 bases. The CDR3 covers 15 residues. V lost 1 base, J lost 1 base, and 0 bases stayed unmatched. Germline CDR1 and CDR2: SGHAT and FQNNGV. Here the CDR3 reads CASSLGTGSYNEQFF. CDR3 DNA: TGTGCCAGCAGCTTAGGGACAGGGTCCTACAATGAGCAGTTCTTC.

This clone was detected a few times. The CDR3 is CASSLNPGLAGVNEQFF. DNA for the CDR3: TGTGCCAGCAGCCTCAACCCGGGACTAGCGGGAGTAAATGAGCAGTTCTTC. V is TRBV2 and J is TRBJ2-1; 14 nucleotides align to TRBD2. The CDR3 extends over 17 amino acids. The V and J ends lost 6 bases and 7 bases, in that order; junction bases with no gene match: 11. CDR1 and CDR2 (germline): SNHLY, FYNNEI.

The rearrangement uses TRBV15 and TRBJ1-4; TRBD1 might be the D (6 bases). Per germline, CDR1 LNHNV and CDR2 YYDKDF (reference sequence). V was clipped by 0 bases and J by 10 bases, with 15 bases between them. The CDR3 is made up of 15 amino acids. CDR3 protein: CATSRDPTGVGKLFF. CDR3 sequence (DNA): TGTGCCACCAGCAGAGATCCGACAGGAGTCGGAAAACTGTTTTTT.

There are a few counts of this clone. Germline and junction disagree at one end, which may indicate a read error. The rearrangement uses TRBV7-2 and TRBJ2-7, with 10 bases lining up with TRBD2. The V gene's germline CDR1 is SGHTA and CDR2 FQGNSA. This CDR3 region has 16 residues. CDR3 coding DNA: TGTGCCACCAGCCCCTCTATAGCGGGAGGCGGGGCCGAGCAGTACTTC. Translating it yields CATSPSIAGGGAEQYF. Complete variable domain (other parts from reference TRBV7-2 and TRBJ2-7): GAGVSQSPSNKVTEKGKDVELRCDPISGHTALYWYRQSLGQGLEFLIYFQGNSAPDKSGLPSDRFSAERTGGSVSTLTIQRTQQEDSAVYLCATSPSIAGGGAEQYFGPGTRLTVT.

This clone was detected a few times. The rearrangement joins TRBV7-3 to TRBJ2-1, with 14 bases fitting TRBD2. Germline CDR1 reads SGHTA; CDR2 reads FQGTGA. V trimming: 5 bases; J trimming: 1 base; junction bases outside the gene matches: 10. The CDR3 is 19 residues long. CDR3: CASSPAGTSGSESYNEQFF. The CDR3 nucleotides read TGTGCCAGCAGCCCCGCCGGGACTAGCGGGAGTGAATCCTACAATGAGCAGTTCTTC. Combining the CDR3 with reference TRBV7-3 and TRBJ2-1 gives the whole variable domain GAGVSQTPSNKVTEKGKYVELRCDPISGHTALYWYRQSLGQGPEFLIYFQGTGAADDSGLPNDRFFAVRPEGSVSTLKIQRTERGDSAVYLCASSPAGTSGSESYNEQFFGPGTRLTVL.

This chain connects TRBV19 to TRBJ1-1, with D perhaps TRBD1 (5 bases). Germline V gene data show CDR1 as LNHDA and CDR2 as SQIVND (reference sequence). The length of the CDR3 is 14 residues. V dropped 1 base and J dropped 7 bases, with 13 bases sitting between them. CDR3 nucleotide sequence: TGTGCCAGTAGTATAGGCGCGCGCCAGGGTGAAGCTTTCTTT. It translates to CASSIGARQGEAFF.

There are a few counts of this clone. The chain uses TRBV6-6 and TRBJ1-1, with D uncertain. The germline V gene has CDR1 MNHNY and CDR2 SVGAGI (reference sequence). V shed 2 bases and J shed 5 bases, with 9 bases lying between them. There are 13 residues in the CDR3. CDR3: CASSYGAGTEAFF. The CDR3 DNA is TGTGCCAGCAGTTACGGAGCGGGGACTGAAGCTTTCTTT.

The chain links TRBV18 to TRBJ1-1, with D possibly being TRBD1 (5 bases). V lost 2 bases and J 0 bases, leaving 10 bases between the germline ends. Germline values: CDR1 KGHSH, CDR2 LQKENI. The CDR3 covers 15 residues. CDR3 DNA sequence: TGTGCCAGCTCACCAGGGGACTTCATGAACACTGAAGCTTTCTTT. Translated, it gives CASSPGDFMNTEAFF. Drawing the rest from reference TRBV18 and TRBJ1-1, the complete variable domain is NAGVMQNPRHLVRRRGQEARLRCSPMKGHSHVYWYRQLPEEGLKFMVYLQKENIIDESGMPKERFSAEFPKEGPSILRIQQVVRGDSAAYFCASSPGDFMNTEAFFGQGTRLTVV.

This clone was detected a few times. At the DNA level, this CDR3 is encoded by other sequences in the same sample as well. The rearrangement uses TRBV2 and TRBJ2-2, with D possibly matching TRBD2 (7 bases). This CDR3 region has 15 residues. Germline CDR1 and CDR2: SNHLY and FYNNEI. V lost 9 bases and J 2 bases, leaving 16 bases between the germline ends. The CDR3 sequence: CASRGGTTNTGELFF. Here the CDR3 DNA reads TGTGCCAGTAGGGGGGGGACAACAAACACCGGGGAGCTGTTTTTT.

This chain links TRBV7-2 with TRBJ2-2; possible D gene TRBD2, 6 bases. This CDR3 contains 16 residues. V dropped 6 bases and J dropped 0 bases, with 14 bases sitting between them. Germline CDR1 is SGHTA and CDR2 is FQGNSA. Here the CDR3 reads CASRSAGTANTGELFF. CDR3 nucleotides: TGTGCCAGCAGATCGGCCGGGACTGCGAACACCGGGGAGCTGTTTTTT.

This clone was observed a few times. The J gene is TRBJ1-5, the V gene TRBV7-9; D is unresolved. The CDR3 is 12 residues long. Looked up from germline, CDR1 is SEHNR and CDR2 is FQNEAQ (reference sequence). Trimming removed 5 bases at V and 7 bases at J, with 9 bases between. The CDR3 DNA reads as TGTGCCAGCAGCCCATTACAGCAGCCCCAGCATTTT. Protein product: CASSPLQQPQHF.

This clone was counted only a few times. The V call is TRBV5-4, the J call TRBJ2-3; possibly TRBD1 for D (5 bases). The CDR3 is 17 amino acids. CDR1 SGHNT and CDR2 YYREEE come from the germline V gene (reference sequence). V dropped 0 bases and J dropped 0 bases, with 14 bases sitting between them. The CDR3 protein is CASSLVGDTASTDTQYF. The CDR3 coding sequence is TGTGCCAGCAGCTTGGTAGGGGATACTGCTAGCACAGATACGCAGTATTTT. Using reference TRBV5-4 and TRBJ2-3 for the parts outside the CDR3, the full variable domain is ETGVTQSPTHLIKTRGQQVTLRCSSQSGHNTVSWYQQALGQGPQFIFQYYREEENGRGNFPPRFSGLQFPNYSSELNVNALELDDSALYLCASSLVGDTASTDTQYFGPGTRLTVL.

In its sample, this clone was seen a few times. V and J are TRBV9 and TRBJ2-1, with D perhaps TRBD2 (5 bases). The CDR3 loop spans 15 amino acids. V gave up 0 bases and J gave up 4 bases, with 11 bases separating them. Germline assignment: CDR1 SGDLS and CDR2 YYNGEE. CDR3 sequence reads: CASSVAGSHYNEQFF. CDR3 DNA: TGTGCCAGCAGCGTAGCGGGATCACATTACAATGAGCAGTTCTTC.

The rearrangement joins TRBV2 to TRBJ2-5; D gene uncertain. With 4 bases removed from V and 5 bases from J, the gap between germline ends came to 11 bases. Germline V gene lookup returns CDR1 SNHLY and CDR2 FYNNEI. The CDR3 is 13 amino acids. The CDR3 reads CASSVDFWETQYF. CDR3 nucleotides: TGTGCCAGCAGTGTCGACTTTTGGGAGACCCAGTACTTC.

The chain has TRBV6-1 and TRBJ2-7; D not resolved. V lost 0 bases and J 9 bases, leaving 12 bases between the germline ends. Germline V CDR1 and CDR2: MNHNS, SASEGT. The CDR3 length is 13 residues. The CDR3 bases are TGTGCCAGCAGTGAAGCGAAAGGCCCGCGGCAGTACGTC. This translates into CASSEAKGPRQYV.

The sample holds a few counts of this clone. The rearrangement uses TRBV30 and TRBJ1-1; 7 bases fit TRBD1. From germline, CDR1 is GTSNPN and CDR2 SVGIG (reference sequence). This CDR3 region has 11 residues. Unmatched junction bases numbered 4, after V lost 3 bases and J lost 9 bases. Here the CDR3 DNA reads TGTGCCTGGAGCGCAGGGGGTAAAGCTTTCTTT. Amino acid sequence: CAWSAGGKAFF.

V is TRBV14 and J is TRBJ1-2, with unresolved D. V lost 1 base, J lost 3 bases, and 9 bases lay in between. Germline CDR1 is SGHDN and CDR2 is FVKESK. CDR3 size: 14 residues. CDR3 nucleotide sequence: TGTGCCAGCAGCCAAGTGGGGAGATACTATGGCTACACCTTC. It yields the protein CASSQVGRYYGYTF.

The gene calls are TRBV5-1 and TRBJ2-3; 9 nucleotides agree with TRBD2. Germline assignment: CDR1 SGHRS and CDR2 YFSETQ. CDR3 length: 15 residues. V shed 7 bases, J shed 5 bases, and the junction held 11 bases outside the gene matches. DNA for the CDR3: TGCGCCAGCTCCCTAAGCGGGAGGTCGGGAGATACGCAGTATTTT. Translating gives CASSLSGRSGDTQYF.